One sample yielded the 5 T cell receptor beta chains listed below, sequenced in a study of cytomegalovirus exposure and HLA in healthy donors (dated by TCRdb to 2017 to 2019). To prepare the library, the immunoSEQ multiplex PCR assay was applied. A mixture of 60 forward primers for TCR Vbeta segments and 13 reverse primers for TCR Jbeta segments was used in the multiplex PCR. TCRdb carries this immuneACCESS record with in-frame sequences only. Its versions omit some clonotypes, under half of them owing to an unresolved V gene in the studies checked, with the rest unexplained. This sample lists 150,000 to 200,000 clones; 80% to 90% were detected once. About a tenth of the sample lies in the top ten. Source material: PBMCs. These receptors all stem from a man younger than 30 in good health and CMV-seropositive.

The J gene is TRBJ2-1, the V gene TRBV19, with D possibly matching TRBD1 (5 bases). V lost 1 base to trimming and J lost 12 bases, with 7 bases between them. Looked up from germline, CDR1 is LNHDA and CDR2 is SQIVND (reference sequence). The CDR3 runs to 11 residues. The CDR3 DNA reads TGTGCCAGTAGTATAGGGGGCTTGCAGTTCTTC. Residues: CASSIGGLQFF.

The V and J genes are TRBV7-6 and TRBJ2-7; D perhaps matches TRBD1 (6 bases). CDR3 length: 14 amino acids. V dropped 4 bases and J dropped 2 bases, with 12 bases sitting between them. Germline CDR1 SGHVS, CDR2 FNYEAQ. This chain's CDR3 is CASSSRQVPYEQYF. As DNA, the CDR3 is TGTGCCAGCAGCTCGAGACAGGTTCCCTACGAGCAGTACTTC. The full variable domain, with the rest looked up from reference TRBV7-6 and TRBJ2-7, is GAGVSQSPRYKVTKRGQDVALRCDPISGHVSLYWYRQALGQGPEFLTYFNYEAQQDKSGLPNDRFSAERPEGSISTLTIQRTEQRDSAMYRCASSSRQVPYEQYFGPGTRLTVT.

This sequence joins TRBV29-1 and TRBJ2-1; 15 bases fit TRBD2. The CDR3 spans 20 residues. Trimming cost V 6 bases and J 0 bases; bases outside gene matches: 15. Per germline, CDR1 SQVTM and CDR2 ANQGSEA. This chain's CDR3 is CSVKTGLAGGHIHSYNEQFF. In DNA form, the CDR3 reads TGCAGCGTGAAAACGGGACTAGCGGGGGGTCATATTCACTCCTACAATGAGCAGTTCTTC.

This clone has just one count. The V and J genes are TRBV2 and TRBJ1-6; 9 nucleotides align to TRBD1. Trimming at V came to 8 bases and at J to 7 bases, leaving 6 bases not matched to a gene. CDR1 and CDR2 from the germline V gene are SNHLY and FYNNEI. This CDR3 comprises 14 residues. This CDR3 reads CASGKGQGNSPLHF. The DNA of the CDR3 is TGTGCCAGCGGAAAAGGACAGGGGAATTCACCCCTCCACTTT.

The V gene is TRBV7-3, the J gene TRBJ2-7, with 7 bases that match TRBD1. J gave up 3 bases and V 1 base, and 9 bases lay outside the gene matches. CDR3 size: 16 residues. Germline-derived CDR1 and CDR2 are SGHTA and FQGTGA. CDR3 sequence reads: CASSLRGPRGFYEQYF. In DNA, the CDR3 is TGTGCCAGCAGCTTAAGGGGCCCCAGGGGGTTCTACGAGCAGTACTTC.